The rows below give T cell receptor beta chains drawn from one sample of a study of blood T cell repertoires in COVID-19. The repertoire was sequenced with immunoSEQ multiplex PCR; TCRdb's copy has only in-frame clones and lacks some. This table has some 73,000 clones, more than 80% appearing once. The sequenced sample consisted of peripheral blood. All receptors derive from a woman older than 75 with active or convalescent COVID-19. CDR3s include the opening cysteine and the closing phenylalanine or tryptophan. The D gene is left open where the match is weak. Size is stated for part of the rows, as once, few or many counts, or as a class when the clone is expanded.

d_gene	abundance	v_gene	j_gene	CDR3nt	CDR3aa
NA	few	TRBV9	TRBJ1-1	TGTGCCAGCAGCGCCTCAGGGAACACTGAAGCTTTCTTT	CASSASGNTEAFF
TRBD2	NA	TRBV7-8	TRBJ2-5	TGTGCCAGCAGCTTAAGGATCAGGAGCGGGGGGGCCGGAGAGACCCAGTACTTC	CASSLRIRSGGAGETQYF
TRBD2	NA	TRBV5-4	TRBJ2-3	TGTGCCGATCCACATCGGGGGGGCCACACAGATACGCAGTATTTT	CADPHRGGHTDTQYF
NA	NA	TRBV30	TRBJ2-3	TGTGCCTGGAAGAGGGCCCTCGCAGATACGCAGTATTTT	CAWKRALADTQYF
NA	NA	TRBV6-5	TRBJ1-2	TGTGCCAGCAGTTATCGCGGGGGATCCTATGGCTACACCTTC	CASSYRGGSYGYTF
NA	few	TRBV12-2	TRBJ2-5	TGTGCAAGTCGCTTAGCGGGCCAGGGTAGTGAGACCCAGTACTTC	CASRLAGQGSETQYF
TRBD1	NA	TRBV27	TRBJ2-7	TGTGCCACCAAGGGACAGACTAACTACGAGCAGTACTTC	CATKGQTNYEQYF
TRBD2	few	TRBV20-1	TRBJ2-7	TGCAGTGCTAGTGGGGGACTAGATGCGGGCGAGCAGTACTTC	CSASGGLDAGEQYF
TRBD2	NA	TRBV11-2	TRBJ2-3	TGTGCCAGCAGCCTGACTAGCAGTGGCACAGATACGCAGTATTTT	CASSLTSSGTDTQYF
TRBD1	NA	TRBV7-2	TRBJ1-2	TGTGCCAGCAGCTTCTTTGGGGACAGGGGCCGGACTAATGGCTACACCTTC	CASSFFGDRGRTNGYTF
NA	few	TRBV12-5	TRBJ1-1	TGTGCTAGTGGTTTGGAAGGACAGTACACTGAAGCTTTCTTT	CASGLEGQYTEAFF
TRBD1	NA	TRBV6-6	TRBJ2-5	TGTGCCAGCTCATTCTTGACAGGGCCGGGCGAGACCCAGTACTTC	CASSFLTGPGETQYF
NA	NA	TRBV5-1	TRBJ1-1	TGCGCCAGCAGCTTGACTTCCTTGGGAGACACTGAAGCTTTCTTT	CASSLTSLGDTEAFF
NA	few	TRBV10-3	TRBJ2-7	TGTGCCATCAGTGAGGACCAGGGATCGGGCGAGCAGTACTTC	CAISEDQGSGEQYF
NA	NA	TRBV6-5	TRBJ2-5	TGTGCCAGCAGTTCCGTAGCGGCGGGGATGGAGACCCAGTACTTC	CASSSVAAGMETQYF
TRBD1	NA	TRBV6-2/TRBV6-3	TRBJ1-2	TGTGCCAGCAGTACTGGGACAGTGTACTATGGCTACACCTTC	CASSTGTVYYGYTF
TRBD2	NA	TRBV18	TRBJ2-1	TGTGCCAGCTCACCAACAGGGACTAGCGGGGCCTACAATGAGCAGTTCTTC	CASSPTGTSGAYNEQFF
TRBD1	once	TRBV15	TRBJ2-5	TGTGCCACCAGCAGAGGGCCGGGACAGGGAACGGAGACCCAGTACTTC	CATSRGPGQGTETQYF
NA	NA	TRBV7-2	TRBJ1-1	TGTGCCAGCAGCTTTTCTTTAAACACTGAAGCTTTCTTT	CASSFSLNTEAFF
NA	NA	TRBV4-3	TRBJ2-7	TGCGCCAGCAGCCAAGACCCTACCTACAGCGAGCAGTACTTC	CASSQDPTYSEQYF
NA	NA	TRBV9	TRBJ2-2	TGTGCCAGCAGCGTGACGGGGAACACCGGGGAGCTGTTTTTT	CASSVTGNTGELFF
NA	NA	TRBV19	TRBJ1-5	TGTGCCAGTAGTTCGTTAGGAGGGGCCGGCCAGCCCCAGCATTTT	CASSSLGGAGQPQHF
TRBD1	NA	TRBV30	TRBJ1-3	TGTGCCTGGAGTCGCGGACAGGGCCCTGGAAACACCATATATTTT	CAWSRGQGPGNTIYF
NA	NA	TRBV29-1	TRBJ1-4	TGCAGCGTTGTTTGGCAGAATGAAAAACTGTTTTTT	CSVVWQNEKLFF
NA	NA	TRBV7-9	TRBJ1-1	TGTGCCAGCAGCTTAATCGGGGTGCCCCAGAACACTGAAGCTTTCTTT	CASSLIGVPQNTEAFF
TRBD2	few	TRBV11-2	TRBJ2-2	TGTGCCAGCAGCTTAGGTTTAGCGGGAACCGGGGAGCTGTTTTTT	CASSLGLAGTGELFF
TRBD2	NA	TRBV7-2	TRBJ2-3	TGTGCCAGCAGCTTCGGGACTAGCGACGATACGCAGTATTTT	CASSFGTSDDTQYF
NA	NA	TRBV19	TRBJ1-4	TGTGCCAGTAGGTCCCAGGGCCTCGGAGGGAAACTGTTTTTT	CASRSQGLGGKLFF
NA	NA	TRBV3-1/TRBV3-2	TRBJ2-7	TGTGCCAGCAGCCAAGTGCGGAACGAGCAGTACTTC	CASSQVRNEQYF
TRBD1	NA	TRBV6-5	TRBJ1-2	TGTGCCAGCACCAAACAGGGGACTGGGGGCTACACCTTC	CASTKQGTGGYTF
TRBD1	NA	TRBV6-2/TRBV6-3	TRBJ1-2	TGTGCCAGCAGTTACTCCGGACAGGCCCCAGTCTCTTATGGCTACACCTTC	CASSYSGQAPVSYGYTF
NA	NA	TRBV7-9	TRBJ1-1	TGTGCCAGCAGCTTAGTAACCGGGACTGAAGCTTTCTTT	CASSLVTGTEAFF
NA	NA	TRBV7-2	TRBJ2-1	TGTGCCAGCAGCTTTGTGGGGGGTCCCAATGAGCAGTTCTTC	CASSFVGGPNEQFF
NA	NA	TRBV10-3	TRBJ1-6	TGTGCCATCAACGATGGACTGCGGAATTCACCCCTCCACTTT	CAINDGLRNSPLHF
TRBD2	NA	TRBV28	TRBJ2-2	TGTGCCAGCTCGACCGGGACTAGCGGGGGCACCGGGGAGCTGTTTTTT	CASSTGTSGGTGELFF
TRBD1	NA	TRBV3-1/TRBV3-2	TRBJ1-1	TGTGCCAGCAGCCAAGTTTCCGGGACAGGGTCCACTGAAGCTTTCTTT	CASSQVSGTGSTEAFF
NA	NA	TRBV6-4	TRBJ2-3	TGTGCCAGCACGCGACAGGACACAGATACGCAGTATTTT	CASTRQDTDTQYF
TRBD2	NA	TRBV5-4	TRBJ2-7	TGTGCCAGCAGCGTTGGGAGGGGCAACGACGAGCAGTACTTC	CASSVGRGNDEQYF
NA	NA	TRBV6-6	TRBJ2-7	TGTGCCAGCACGATAGGACTTACCTACGAGCAGTACTTC	CASTIGLTYEQYF
TRBD2	once	TRBV29-1	TRBJ2-3	TGCAGCGTTGTTGGACTAGCGTTCACAGATACGCAGTATTTT	CSVVGLAFTDTQYF
TRBD1	NA	TRBV7-6	TRBJ1-3	TGTGCCAGCAGCTCCTATTTTTCCCCCGGGACAGTCAGCTTCGCCTCTGGAAACACCATATATTTT	CASSSYFSPGTVSFASGNTIYF
NA	NA	TRBV4-3	TRBJ2-2	TGCGCCAGCAGCCAAGATAGAGGGGGGGACACCGGGGAGCTGTTTTTT	CASSQDRGGDTGELFF
NA	NA	TRBV2	TRBJ1-6	TGTGCCAGCAGTGATCCAGGGTTTTCGGATAATTCACCCCTCCACTTT	CASSDPGFSDNSPLHF
TRBD1	NA	TRBV4-3	TRBJ1-2	TGCGCCAGCAGCCAAGGCCTTCCGGGGACAGCCCCTGATGGCTACACCTTC	CASSQGLPGTAPDGYTF
NA	NA	TRBV7-9	TRBJ1-1	TGTGCCAGCAGCTTATTGGCCGGGGATGAAGCTTTCTTT	CASSLLAGDEAFF
TRBD1	NA	TRBV10-1	TRBJ2-1	TGCGCCAGCAGTTGGGGACAGGGTATGAATGAGCAGTTCTTC	CASSWGQGMNEQFF